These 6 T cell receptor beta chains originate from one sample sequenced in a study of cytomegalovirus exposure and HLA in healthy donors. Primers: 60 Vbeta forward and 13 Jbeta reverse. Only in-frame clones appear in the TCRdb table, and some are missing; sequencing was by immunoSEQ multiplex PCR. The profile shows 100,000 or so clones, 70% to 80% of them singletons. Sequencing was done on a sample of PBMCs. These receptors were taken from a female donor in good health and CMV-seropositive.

The CDR3 coding sequence is TGTGCCAGCAGTGGCGAGGTAGCGGCAGCTTCGGGCGAGCAGTACTTC. Translation gives CASSGEVAAASGEQYF. The chain carries TRBV2 and TRBJ2-7, with a weak D call TRBD2 (6 bases). The CDR3 is 16 amino acids. V was trimmed by 4 bases and J by 6 bases, leaving 22 bases between them. Germline V gene sequence: CDR1 SNHLY, CDR2 FYNNEI.

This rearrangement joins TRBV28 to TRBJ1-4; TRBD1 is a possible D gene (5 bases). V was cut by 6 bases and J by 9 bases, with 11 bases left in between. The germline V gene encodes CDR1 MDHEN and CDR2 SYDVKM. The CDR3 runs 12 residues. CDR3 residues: CASRVTGQKLFF. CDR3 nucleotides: TGTGCCAGCAGAGTAACAGGCCAAAAACTGTTTTTT.

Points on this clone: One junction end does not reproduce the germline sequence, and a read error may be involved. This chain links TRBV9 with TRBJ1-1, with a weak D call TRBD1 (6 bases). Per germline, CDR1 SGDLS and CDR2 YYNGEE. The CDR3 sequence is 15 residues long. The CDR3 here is CASSVSPRGNSEAFF. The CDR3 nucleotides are TGTGCCAGCAGCGTATCACCTAGGGGGAACAGTGAAGCTTTCTTT.

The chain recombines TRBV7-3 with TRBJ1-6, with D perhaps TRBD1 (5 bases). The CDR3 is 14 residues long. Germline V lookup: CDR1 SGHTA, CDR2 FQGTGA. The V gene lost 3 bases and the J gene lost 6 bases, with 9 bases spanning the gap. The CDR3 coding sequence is TGTGCCAGCAGCTTGGGGCAAATTAATTCACCCCTCCACTTT. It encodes CASSLGQINSPLHF.

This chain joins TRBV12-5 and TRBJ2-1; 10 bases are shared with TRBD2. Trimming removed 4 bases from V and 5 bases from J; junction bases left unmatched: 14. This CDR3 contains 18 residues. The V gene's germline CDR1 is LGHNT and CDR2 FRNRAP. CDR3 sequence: CASGWGTSVYDLDNEQFF. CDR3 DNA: TGTGCTAGTGGTTGGGGGACTAGCGTTTATGATCTCGACAATGAGCAGTTCTTC.

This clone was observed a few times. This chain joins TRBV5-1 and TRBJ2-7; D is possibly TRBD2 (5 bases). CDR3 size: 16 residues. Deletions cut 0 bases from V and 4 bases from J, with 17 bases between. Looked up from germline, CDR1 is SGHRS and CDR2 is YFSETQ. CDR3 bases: TGCGCCAGCAGCTTGGTTGTGACTACTGTATGGTACGAGCAGTACTTC. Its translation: CASSLVVTTVWYEQYF.